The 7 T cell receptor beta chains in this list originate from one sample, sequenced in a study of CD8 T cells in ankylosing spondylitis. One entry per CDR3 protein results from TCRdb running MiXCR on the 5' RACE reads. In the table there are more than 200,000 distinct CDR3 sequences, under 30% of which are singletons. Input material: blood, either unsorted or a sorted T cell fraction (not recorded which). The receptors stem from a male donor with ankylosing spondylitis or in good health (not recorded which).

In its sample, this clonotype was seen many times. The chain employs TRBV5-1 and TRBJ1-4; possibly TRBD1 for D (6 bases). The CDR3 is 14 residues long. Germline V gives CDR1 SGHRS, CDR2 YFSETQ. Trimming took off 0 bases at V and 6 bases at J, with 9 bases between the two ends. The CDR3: CASSLAGVDEKLFF. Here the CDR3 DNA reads TGCGCCAGCAGCTTGGCAGGGGTTGATGAAAAACTGTTTTTT.

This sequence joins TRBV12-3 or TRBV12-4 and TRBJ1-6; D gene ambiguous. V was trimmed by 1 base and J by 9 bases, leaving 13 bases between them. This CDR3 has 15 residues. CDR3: CASSLDGFSLSPLHF. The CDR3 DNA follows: TGTGCCAGCAGTTTAGACGGGTTTTCTCTTTCACCCCTCCACTTT.

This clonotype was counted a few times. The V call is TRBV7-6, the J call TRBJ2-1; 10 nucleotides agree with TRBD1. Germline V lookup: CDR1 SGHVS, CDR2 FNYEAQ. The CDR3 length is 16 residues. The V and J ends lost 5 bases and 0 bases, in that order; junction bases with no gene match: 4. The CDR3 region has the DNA TGTGCCAGCAGCGGGGACAGGGGTAACTCCTACAATGAGCAGTTCTTC. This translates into CASSGDRGNSYNEQFF.

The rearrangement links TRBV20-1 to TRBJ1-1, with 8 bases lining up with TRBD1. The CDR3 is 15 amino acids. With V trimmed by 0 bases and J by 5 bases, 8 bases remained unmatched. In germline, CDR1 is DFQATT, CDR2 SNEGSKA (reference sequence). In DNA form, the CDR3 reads TGCAGTGCTAGAGAGCCGCAGGGGGCGCGGACTGAAGCTTTCTTT. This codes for CSAREPQGARTEAFF.

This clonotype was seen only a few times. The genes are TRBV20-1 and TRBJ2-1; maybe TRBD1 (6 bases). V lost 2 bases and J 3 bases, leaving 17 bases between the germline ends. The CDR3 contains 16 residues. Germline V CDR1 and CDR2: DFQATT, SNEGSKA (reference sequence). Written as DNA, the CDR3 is TGCAGTGCTAGACAGGGGACCCCTTCCGACTACAATGAGCAGTTCTTC. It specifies CSARQGTPSDYNEQFF.

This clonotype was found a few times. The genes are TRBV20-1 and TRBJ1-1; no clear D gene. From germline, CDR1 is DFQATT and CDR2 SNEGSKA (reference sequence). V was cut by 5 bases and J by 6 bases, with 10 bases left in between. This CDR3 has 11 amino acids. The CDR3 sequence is CSAVRTPEAFF. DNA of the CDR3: TGCAGTGCTGTACGGACGCCTGAAGCTTTCTTT.

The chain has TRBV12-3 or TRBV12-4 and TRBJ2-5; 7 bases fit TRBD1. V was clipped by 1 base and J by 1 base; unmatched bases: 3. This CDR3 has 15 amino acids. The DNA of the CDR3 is TGTGCCAGCAGTTTAGGGGCAGGGGGCCAAGAGACCCAGTACTTC. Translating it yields CASSLGAGGQETQYF.